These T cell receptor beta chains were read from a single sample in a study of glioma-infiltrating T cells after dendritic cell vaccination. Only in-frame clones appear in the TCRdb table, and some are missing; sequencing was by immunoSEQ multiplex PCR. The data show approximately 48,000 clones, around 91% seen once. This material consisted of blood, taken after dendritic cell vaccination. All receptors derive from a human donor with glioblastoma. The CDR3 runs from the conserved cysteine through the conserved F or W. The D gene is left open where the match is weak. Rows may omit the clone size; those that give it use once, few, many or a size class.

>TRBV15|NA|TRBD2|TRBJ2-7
CATSRDLPSGTNYEQYF
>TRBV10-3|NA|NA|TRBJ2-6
CAISDGGSGANVLTF
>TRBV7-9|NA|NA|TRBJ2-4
CASSLGDIQYF
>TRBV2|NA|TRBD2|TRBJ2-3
CASSVLAGDLRDTQYF
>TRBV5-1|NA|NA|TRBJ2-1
CASSSGSDNEQFF
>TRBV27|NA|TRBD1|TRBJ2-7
CATKRTGPSYEQYF
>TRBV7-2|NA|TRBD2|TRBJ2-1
CASSPTSGSKNEQFF
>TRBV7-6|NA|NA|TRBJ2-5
CASSLEVGHQQETQYF
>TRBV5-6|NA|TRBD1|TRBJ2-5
CASSLQGAYVPQYF
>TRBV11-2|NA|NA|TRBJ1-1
CASSLGMNTEAFF
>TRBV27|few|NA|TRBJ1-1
CASSGWTEAFF
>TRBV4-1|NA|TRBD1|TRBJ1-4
CASSQGRGQGNEKLFF
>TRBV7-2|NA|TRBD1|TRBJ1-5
CASSNDRGARWPQHF
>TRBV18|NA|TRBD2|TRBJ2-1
CASSPGPGLAGGNEQFF
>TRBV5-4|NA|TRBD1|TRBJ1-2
CASSLATGGGYGYTF
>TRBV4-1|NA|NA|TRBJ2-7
CASSQENFPGSEQYF
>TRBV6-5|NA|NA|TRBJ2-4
CASSYWRDSGNIQYF
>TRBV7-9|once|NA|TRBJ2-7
CASSYSLTGPLQQYF
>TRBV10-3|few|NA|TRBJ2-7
CAAQSGYEQYF
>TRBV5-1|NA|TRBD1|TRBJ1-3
CASTDRGQKGAGNTIYF
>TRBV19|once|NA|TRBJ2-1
CASRRDQYNEQFF
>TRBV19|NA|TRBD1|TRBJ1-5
CASSAGTANNQPQHF
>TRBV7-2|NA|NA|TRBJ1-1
CASSVTWNTEAFF
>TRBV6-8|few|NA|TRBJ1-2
CASSYLGQREDGYTF
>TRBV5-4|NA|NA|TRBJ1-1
CASSHKSTVATEAFF
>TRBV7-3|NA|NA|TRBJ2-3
CASSPSRRTDTQYF